These 15 T cell receptor beta chains came from one sample sequenced in a study of T cell responses to AZD1222 COVID-19 vaccine. The protocol was immunoSEQ multiplex PCR, while the TCRdb copy is restricted to in-frame clones and leaves out a portion. In the table there are about 85,000 clones, about 90% of which are singletons. The specimen comprised peripheral blood, sampled on day 0 of AZD1222 vaccination. The receptors stem from an adult in good health.

The chain couples TRBV14 to TRBJ2-3; D is unclear. CDR3 length equals 12 residues. Trimming shortened V by 5 bases and J by 3 bases, and 6 bases separated the two germline ends. Germline-derived CDR1 and CDR2 are SGHDN and FVKESK. As DNA, the CDR3 is TGTGCCAGCAGCAGAATTACAGATACGCAGTATTTT. Protein sequence: CASSRITDTQYF.

J is TRBJ1-1 and V is TRBV15, with D unresolved. Germline V lookup: CDR1 LNHNV, CDR2 YYDKDF (reference sequence). The CDR3 sequence is 13 residues long. V lost 1 base to trimming and J lost 2 bases, with 5 bases between them. CDR3 DNA sequence: TGTGCCACCAGCAGAGTACTAAACACTGAAGCTTTCTTT. Translating gives CATSRVLNTEAFF.

This clone has more than one count but fewer than ten. V gene TRBV6-1 combines with J gene TRBJ1-5; 7 nucleotides match TRBD1. Germline trimming cut 0 bases from V and 7 bases from J; bases unmatched to any gene: 6. Germline assignment: CDR1 MNHNS and CDR2 SASEGT. The CDR3 covers 15 residues. CDR3 in amino acids: CASSEAGGRGQPQHF. The CDR3 nucleotides are TGTGCCAGCAGTGAAGCGGGGGGCAGGGGGCAGCCCCAGCATTTT.

The chain couples TRBV7-9 to TRBJ2-1; TRBD1 agrees at 10 bases. This CDR3 contains 15 residues. Germline values: CDR1 SEHNR, CDR2 FQNEAQ (reference sequence). The junction had 4 bases not matched to a gene; V was cut back by 5 bases and J by 3 bases. CDR3 protein: CASSKDRGIYNEQFF. The DNA for the CDR3 is TGTGCCAGCAGCAAGGACAGGGGGATCTACAATGAGCAGTTCTTC.

The chain recombines TRBV7-3 with TRBJ2-3, with 7 bases aligning to TRBD1. The germline CDR1 and CDR2 sequences are SGHTA and FQGTGA. J was trimmed by 6 bases and V by 5 bases; bases with no gene match: 8. The CDR3 runs 14 residues. The CDR3 bases are TGTGCCAGCAGCCTAGAGGCACAGGGGGATACGCAGTATTTT. Its translation: CASSLEAQGDTQYF.

The chain employs TRBV19 and TRBJ1-5; 7 positions match TRBD1. CDR1 is LNHDA, CDR2 SQIVND, per germline (reference sequence). The CDR3 has 17 residues. The J segment lost 0 bases and the V segment lost 4 bases, leaving 9 bases of the junction unmatched. CDR3 sequence (DNA): TGTGCCAGTAGTAACAGGGGACCCTCTTTTAGCAATCAGCCCCAGCATTTT. It translates to CASSNRGPSFSNQPQHF.

This chain links TRBV10-3 with TRBJ2-3, with 8 nucleotides matching TRBD1. With 7 bases clipped from V and 5 bases from J, the junction kept 14 bases outside the gene matches. CDR1 is ENHRY and CDR2 is SYGVKD in the germline V gene. The CDR3 has 16 amino acids. CDR3: CAIKVGSGRGQDTQYF. For the CDR3, the DNA is TGTGCCATCAAAGTCGGGAGCGGCAGGGGGCAAGATACGCAGTATTTT.

The V call is TRBV3-1 (or the pseudogene TRBV3-2), the J call TRBJ2-3, with D possibly being TRBD1 (6 bases). The CDR3 spans 17 residues. Germline V lookup: CDR1 LGHDT, CDR2 YNNKEL (reference sequence). Trimming took off 1 base at V and 3 bases at J, with 17 bases between the two ends. The CDR3 loop reads CASSQARQVLGTDTQYF. Here the CDR3 DNA reads TGTGCCAGCAGCCAAGCTCGACAGGTTTTGGGGACAGATACGCAGTATTTT.

The chain links TRBV6-5 to TRBJ1-5; 7 nucleotides line up with TRBD1. CDR1 and CDR2 (germline): MNHEY, SVGAGI. CDR3 length equals 13 residues. V lost 8 bases, J lost 3 bases, and 4 bases stayed unmatched. Here the CDR3 reads CASGTVSNQPQHF. The CDR3 nucleotides are TGTGCCAGCGGGACAGTTTCCAATCAGCCCCAGCATTTT.

The rearrangement uses TRBV5-4 and TRBJ1-1; maybe TRBD1 (5 bases). Germline CDR1 is SGHNT and CDR2 is YYREEE (reference sequence). Trimming took off 0 bases at V and 4 bases at J, with 16 bases between the two ends. This CDR3 is 16 amino acids long. Here the CDR3 DNA reads TGTGCCAGCAGCTTGGGTGAAAGGGGCGCTGGCACTGAAGCTTTCTTT. It codes for CASSLGERGAGTEAFF.

The chain combines TRBV20-1 with TRBJ1-1, with D hard to call. CDR3 length: 11 residues. Germline loops: CDR1 DFQATT, CDR2 SNEGSKA (reference sequence). This chain's CDR3 is CSAGPNTEAFF. CDR3 sequence (DNA): TGCAGCGCCGGGCCGAACACTGAAGCTTTCTTT.

This chain links TRBV5-1 with TRBJ1-2; 7 bases are a match to TRBD1. The CDR3 is 15 residues long. The trim removed 4 bases at V and 4 bases at J, leaving 10 bases unmatched. Germline V gene sequence: CDR1 SGHRS, CDR2 YFSETQ. The CDR3 DNA follows: TGCGCCAGCAGCGGTGGACAGGAGAATGCCTATGGCTACACCTTC. Translated, it gives CASSGGQENAYGYTF.

This clone was seen only once. The V gene is TRBV2, the J gene TRBJ1-5, with no clear D. Deletions cut 3 bases from V and 0 bases from J, with 6 bases between. CDR3 length: 14 amino acids. Germline values: CDR1 SNHLY, CDR2 FYNNEI. CDR3 residues: CASSDWGSNQPQHF. The CDR3 DNA reads TGTGCCAGCAGTGATTGGGGTAGCAATCAGCCCCAGCATTTT.

CDR3 amino acids: CASSLASGTSGYEQYF. The CDR3 DNA reads TGTGCCAGCAGCTTGGCCTCGGGGACTAGCGGCTACGAGCAGTACTTC. The chain is built from TRBV5-8 and TRBJ2-7; TRBD2 aligns across 11 bases. Germline lookup yields CDR1 SGHTS and CDR2 YDEGEE. The CDR3 is 16 amino acids. V gave up 0 bases and J gave up 3 bases; unmatched junction bases: 5.

The chain employs TRBV25-1 and TRBJ2-1; 10 bases agree with TRBD1. This CDR3 is built from 15 residues. The ends lost 5 bases at V and 7 bases at J; junction bases unmatched: 8. Germline lookup yields CDR1 MGHDK and CDR2 SYGVNS. CDR3 DNA: TGTGCCAGCAGTCCCAAGGGACAGGGGACAAATGAGCAGTTCTTC. Translating gives CASSPKGQGTNEQFF. The whole variable domain, filled in from reference TRBV25-1 and TRBJ2-1, reads EADIYQTPRYLVIGTGKKITLECSQTMGHDKMYWYQQDPGMELHLIHYSYGVNSTEKGDLSSESTVSRIRTEHFPLTLESARPSHTSQYLCASSPKGQGTNEQFFGPGTRLTVL.